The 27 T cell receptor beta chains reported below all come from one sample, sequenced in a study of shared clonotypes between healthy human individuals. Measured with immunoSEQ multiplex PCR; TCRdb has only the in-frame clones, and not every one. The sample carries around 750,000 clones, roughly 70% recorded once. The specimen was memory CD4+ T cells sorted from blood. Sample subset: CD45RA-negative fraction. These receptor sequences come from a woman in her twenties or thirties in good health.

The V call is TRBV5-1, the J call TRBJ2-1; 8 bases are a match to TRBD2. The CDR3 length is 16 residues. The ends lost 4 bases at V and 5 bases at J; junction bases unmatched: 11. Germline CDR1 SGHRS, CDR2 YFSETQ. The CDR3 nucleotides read TGCGCCAGCAGCAGCAAGGTAGCGGGACTAAACAATGAGCAGTTCTTC. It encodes CASSSKVAGLNNEQFF. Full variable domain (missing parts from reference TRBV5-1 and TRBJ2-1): KAGVTQTPRYLIKTRGQQVTLSCSPISGHRSVSWYQQTPGQGLQFLFEYFSETQRNKGNFPGRFSGRQFSNSRSEMNVSTLELGDSALYLCASSSKVAGLNNEQFFGPGTRLTVL.

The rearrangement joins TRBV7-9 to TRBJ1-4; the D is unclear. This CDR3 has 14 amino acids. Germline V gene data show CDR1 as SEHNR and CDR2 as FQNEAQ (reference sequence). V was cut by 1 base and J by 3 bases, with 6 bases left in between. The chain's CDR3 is CASSLDESNEKLFF. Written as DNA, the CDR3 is TGTGCCAGCAGCTTAGATGAATCTAATGAAAAACTGTTTTTT.

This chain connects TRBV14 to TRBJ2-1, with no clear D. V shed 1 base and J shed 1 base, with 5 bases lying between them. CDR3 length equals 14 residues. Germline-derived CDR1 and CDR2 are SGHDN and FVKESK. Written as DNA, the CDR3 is TGTGCCAGCAGCCAAGCCAGTTCCTACAATGAGCAGTTCTTC. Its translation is CASSQASSYNEQFF.

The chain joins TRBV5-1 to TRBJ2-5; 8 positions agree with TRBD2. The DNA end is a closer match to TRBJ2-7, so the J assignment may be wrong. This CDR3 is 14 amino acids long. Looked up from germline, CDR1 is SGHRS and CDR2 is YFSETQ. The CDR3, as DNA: TGCGCCAGCAGCTTGCGAACTAGCGGCTACGAGCAGTACTTC. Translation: CASSLRTSGYEQYF.

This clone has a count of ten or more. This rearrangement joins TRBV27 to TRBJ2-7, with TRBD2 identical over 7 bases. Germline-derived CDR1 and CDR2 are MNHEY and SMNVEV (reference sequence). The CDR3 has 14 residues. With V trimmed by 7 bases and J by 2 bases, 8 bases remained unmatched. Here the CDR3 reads CASKGGRGTYEQYF. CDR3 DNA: TGTGCCAGCAAGGGAGGGAGAGGAACCTACGAGCAGTACTTC.

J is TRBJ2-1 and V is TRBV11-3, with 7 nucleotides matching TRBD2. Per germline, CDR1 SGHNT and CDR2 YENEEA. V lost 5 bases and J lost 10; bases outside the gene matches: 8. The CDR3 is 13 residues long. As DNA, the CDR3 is TGTGCCAGCAGCCCGACTAGCAGGCAAGAGCAGTTCTTC. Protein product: CASSPTSRQEQFF.

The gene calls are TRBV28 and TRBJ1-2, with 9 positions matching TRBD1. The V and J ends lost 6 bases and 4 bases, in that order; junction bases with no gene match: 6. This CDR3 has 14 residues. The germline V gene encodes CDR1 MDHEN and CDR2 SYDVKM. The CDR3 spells CASRRGTGIYGYTF. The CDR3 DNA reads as TGTGCCAGCAGACGAGGGACAGGGATCTATGGCTACACCTTC.

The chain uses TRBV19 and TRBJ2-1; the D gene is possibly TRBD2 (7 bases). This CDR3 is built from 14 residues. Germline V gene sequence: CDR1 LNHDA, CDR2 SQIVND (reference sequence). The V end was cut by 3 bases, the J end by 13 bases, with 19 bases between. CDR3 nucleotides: TGTGCCAGTAGTATGGTGGACCGATCGGGGGGCCAGTTCTTC. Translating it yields CASSMVDRSGGQFF. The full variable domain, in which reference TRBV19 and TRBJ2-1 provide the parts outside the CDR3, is DGGITQSPKYLFRKEGQNVTLSCEQNLNHDAMYWYRQDPGQGLRLIYYSQIVNDFQKGDIAEGYSVSREKKESFPLTVTSAQKNPTAFYLCASSMVDRSGGQFFGPGTRLTVL.

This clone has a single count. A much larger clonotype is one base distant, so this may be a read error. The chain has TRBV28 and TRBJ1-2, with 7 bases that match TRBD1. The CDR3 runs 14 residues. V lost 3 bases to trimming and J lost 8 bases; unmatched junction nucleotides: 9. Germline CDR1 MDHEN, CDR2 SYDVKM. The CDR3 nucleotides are TGTGCCAGCAGTTTTGATCAGGGGGTTCGAGGCTACACCTTC. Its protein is CASSFDQGVRGYTF.

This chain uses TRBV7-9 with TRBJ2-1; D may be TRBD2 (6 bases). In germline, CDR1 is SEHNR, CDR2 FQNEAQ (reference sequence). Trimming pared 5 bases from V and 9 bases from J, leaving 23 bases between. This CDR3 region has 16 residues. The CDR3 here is CASSGSRDSLISEQFF. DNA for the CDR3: TGTGCCAGCAGCGGGTCCCGGGACTCTCTGATCAGTGAGCAGTTCTTC.

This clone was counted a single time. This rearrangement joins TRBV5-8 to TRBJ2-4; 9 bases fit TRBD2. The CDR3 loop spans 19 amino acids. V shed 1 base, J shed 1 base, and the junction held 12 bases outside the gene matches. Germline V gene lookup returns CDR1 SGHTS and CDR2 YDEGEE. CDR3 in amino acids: CASSLRRSGLAKAKNIQYF. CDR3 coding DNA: TGTGCCAGCAGCTTGAGGAGATCCGGACTAGCGAAGGCCAAAAACATTCAGTACTTC.

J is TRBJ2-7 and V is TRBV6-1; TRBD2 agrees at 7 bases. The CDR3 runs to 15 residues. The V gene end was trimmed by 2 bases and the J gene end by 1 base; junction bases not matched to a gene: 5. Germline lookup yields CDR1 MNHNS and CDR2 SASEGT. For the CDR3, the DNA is TGTGCCAGCAGTGAACTGGGCGGGAGATCCTACGAGCAGTACTTC. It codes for CASSELGGRSYEQYF.

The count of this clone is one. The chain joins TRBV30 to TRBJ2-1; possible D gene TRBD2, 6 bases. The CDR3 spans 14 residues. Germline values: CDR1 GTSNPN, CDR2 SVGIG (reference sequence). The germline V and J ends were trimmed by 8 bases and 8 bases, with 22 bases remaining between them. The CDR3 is CAAKSGLQGDEQFF. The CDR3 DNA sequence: TGTGCCGCCAAGAGCGGGCTCCAAGGGGATGAGCAGTTCTTC.

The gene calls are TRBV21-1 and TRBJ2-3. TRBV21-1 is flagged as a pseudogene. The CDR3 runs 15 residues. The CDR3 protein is CASSNHPFLTDTQYF. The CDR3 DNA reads TGTGCCAGCAGCAATCACCCCTTTCTTACAGATACGCAGTATTTT.

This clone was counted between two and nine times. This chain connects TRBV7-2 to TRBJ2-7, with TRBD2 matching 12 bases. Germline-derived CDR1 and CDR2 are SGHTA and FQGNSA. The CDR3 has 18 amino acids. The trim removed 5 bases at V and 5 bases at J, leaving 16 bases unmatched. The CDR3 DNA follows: TGTGCCAGCAGCCCTCAGACCCATAGGACTAGCGGGGTCCACGAGCAGTACTTC. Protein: CASSPQTHRTSGVHEQYF.

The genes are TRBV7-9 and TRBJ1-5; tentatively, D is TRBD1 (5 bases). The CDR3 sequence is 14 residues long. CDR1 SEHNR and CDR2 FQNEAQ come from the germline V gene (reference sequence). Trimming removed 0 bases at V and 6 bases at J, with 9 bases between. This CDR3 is CASSLAGVGQPQHF. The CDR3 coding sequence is TGTGCCAGCAGCTTAGCAGGGGTAGGTCAGCCCCAGCATTTT.

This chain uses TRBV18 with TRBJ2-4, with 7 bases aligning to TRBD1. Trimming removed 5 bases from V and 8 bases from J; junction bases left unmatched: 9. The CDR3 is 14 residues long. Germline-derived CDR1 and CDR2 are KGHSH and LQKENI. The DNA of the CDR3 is TGTGCCAGCTCATCCATACGACAGGGTGACATTCAGTACTTC. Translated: CASSSIRQGDIQYF.

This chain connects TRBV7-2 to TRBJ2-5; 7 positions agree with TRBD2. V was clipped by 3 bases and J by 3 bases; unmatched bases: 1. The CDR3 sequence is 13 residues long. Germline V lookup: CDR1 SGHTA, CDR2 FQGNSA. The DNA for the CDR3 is TGTGCCAGCAGCTTTGCGGGAGAAGAGACCCAGTACTTC. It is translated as CASSFAGEETQYF.

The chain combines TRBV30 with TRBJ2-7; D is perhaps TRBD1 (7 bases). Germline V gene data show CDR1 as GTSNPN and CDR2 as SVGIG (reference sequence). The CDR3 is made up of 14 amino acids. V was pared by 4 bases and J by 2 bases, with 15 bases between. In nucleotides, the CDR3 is TGTGCCTGGACCTCCCAGGGGGAGGCCTACGAGCAGTACTTC. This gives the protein CAWTSQGEAYEQYF.

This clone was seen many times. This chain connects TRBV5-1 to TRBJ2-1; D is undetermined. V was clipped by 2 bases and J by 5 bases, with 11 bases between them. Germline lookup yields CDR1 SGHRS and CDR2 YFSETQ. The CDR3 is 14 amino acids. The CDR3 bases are TGCGCCAGCAGCTTCTTCGGCCAAGACAATGAGCAGTTCTTC. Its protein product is CASSFFGQDNEQFF. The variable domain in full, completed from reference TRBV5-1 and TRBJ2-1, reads KAGVTQTPRYLIKTRGQQVTLSCSPISGHRSVSWYQQTPGQGLQFLFEYFSETQRNKGNFPGRFSGRQFSNSRSEMNVSTLELGDSALYLCASSFFGQDNEQFFGPGTRLTVL.

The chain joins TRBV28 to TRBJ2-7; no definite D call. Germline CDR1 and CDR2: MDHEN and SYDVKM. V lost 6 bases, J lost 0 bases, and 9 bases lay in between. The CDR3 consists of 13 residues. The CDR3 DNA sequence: TGTGCCAGCAGACGGACGGACTCCTACGAGCAGTACTTC. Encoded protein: CASRRTDSYEQYF.

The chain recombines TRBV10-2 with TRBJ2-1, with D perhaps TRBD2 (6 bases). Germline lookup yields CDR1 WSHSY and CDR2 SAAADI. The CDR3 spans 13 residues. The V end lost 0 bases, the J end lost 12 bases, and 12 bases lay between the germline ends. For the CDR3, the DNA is TGCGCCAGCAGTGAGTCTGAGCGGGTGAGGCAGTTCTTC. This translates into CASSESERVRQFF.

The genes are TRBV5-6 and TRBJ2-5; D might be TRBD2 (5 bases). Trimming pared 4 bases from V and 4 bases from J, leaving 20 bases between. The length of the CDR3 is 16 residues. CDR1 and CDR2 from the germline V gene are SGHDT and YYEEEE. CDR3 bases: TGTGCCAGCAGCCGTGTCCTAGCTTCGAAAGGAGAGACCCAGTACTTC. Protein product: CASSRVLASKGETQYF.

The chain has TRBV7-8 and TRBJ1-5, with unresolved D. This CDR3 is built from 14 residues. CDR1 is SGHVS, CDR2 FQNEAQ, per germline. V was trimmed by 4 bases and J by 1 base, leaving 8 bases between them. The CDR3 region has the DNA TGTGCCAGCAGCTCTTTCGCGAGCAATCAGCCCCAGCATTTT. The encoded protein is CASSSFASNQPQHF. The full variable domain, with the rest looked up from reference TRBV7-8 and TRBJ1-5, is GAGVSQSPRYKVAKRGQDVALRCDPISGHVSLFWYQQALGQGPEFLTYFQNEAQLDKSGLPSDRFFAERPEGSVSTLKIQRTQQEDSAVYLCASSSFASNQPQHFGDGTRLSIL.

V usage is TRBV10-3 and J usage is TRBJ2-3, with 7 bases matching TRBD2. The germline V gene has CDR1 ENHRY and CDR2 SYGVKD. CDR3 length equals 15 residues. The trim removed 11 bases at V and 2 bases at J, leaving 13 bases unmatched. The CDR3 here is CAAAGVSGLTDTQYF. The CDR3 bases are TGTGCCGCCGCCGGGGTTAGCGGGCTCACAGATACGCAGTATTTT.

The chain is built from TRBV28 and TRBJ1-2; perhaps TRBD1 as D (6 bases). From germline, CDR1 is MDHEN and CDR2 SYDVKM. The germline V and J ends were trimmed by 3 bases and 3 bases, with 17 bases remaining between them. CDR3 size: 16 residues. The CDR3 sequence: CASSLGGASIHYGYTF. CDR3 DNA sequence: TGTGCCAGCAGTTTGGGGGGGGCGTCAATTCACTATGGCTACACCTTC.

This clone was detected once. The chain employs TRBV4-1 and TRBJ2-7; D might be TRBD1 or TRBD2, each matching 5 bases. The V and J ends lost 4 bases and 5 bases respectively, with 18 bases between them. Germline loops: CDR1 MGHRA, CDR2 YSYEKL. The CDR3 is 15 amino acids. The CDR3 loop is CASSLIGTHADEQYF. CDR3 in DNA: TGCGCCAGCAGCCTAATAGGGACCCACGCGGACGAGCAGTACTTC.